These 10 T cell receptor beta chains originate from one sample sequenced in a study of T cell responses to AZD1222 COVID-19 vaccine (dated by TCRdb to 2020 to 2022). This sample's time point label indicates: baseline before first vaccination. The treatment or condition label corresponds to: meningococcal conjugate vaccine given as trial control. The method behind the library was the immunoSEQ multiplex PCR assay. Not all clones reach the TCRdb copy of this immuneACCESS table, which keeps in-frame sequences only. Checked studies attribute under half of the gap to unresolved V genes and leave the rest unexplained. A total of around 100,000 clones appear in this sample, about 90% of them only once. The ten largest clones capture 4.2% of the sample. The sample in question was peripheral blood, obtained on day 0 of MenACWY control vaccination. The source of these receptors is an adult in good health.

V usage is TRBV6-5 and J usage is TRBJ1-1; no clear D gene. This CDR3 spans 15 amino acids. Looked up from germline, CDR1 is MNHEY and CDR2 is SVGAGI. The V end was cut by 0 bases, the J end by 0 bases, with 8 bases between. DNA for the CDR3: TGTGCCAGCAGTTACTCGCCAGTTATGAACACTGAAGCTTTCTTT. This sequence encodes CASSYSPVMNTEAFF.

This chain connects TRBV28 to TRBJ2-7, with D uncertain. The germline V gene encodes CDR1 MDHEN and CDR2 SYDVKM. With 7 bases removed from V and 0 bases from J, the gap between germline ends came to 7 bases. The CDR3 totals 12 residues. The DNA for the CDR3 is TGTGCCAGCACGCCAGGCTCCTACGAGCAGTACTTC. It translates to CASTPGSYEQYF.

The chain links TRBV7-3 to TRBJ1-4; no definite D call. Germline V gives CDR1 SGHTA, CDR2 FQGTGA. V was trimmed by 1 base and J by 5 bases, leaving 5 bases between them. The CDR3 spans 13 residues. The CDR3, as DNA: TGTGCCAGCAGCTTAAACAGAAATGAAAAACTGTTTTTT. This sequence encodes CASSLNRNEKLFF.

This clone was picked up one time. This chain connects TRBV11-2 to TRBJ2-1, with 7 bases that match TRBD1. V gave up 4 bases and J gave up 4 bases; unmatched junction bases: 10. Germline V gene sequence: CDR1 SGHAT, CDR2 FQNNGV. This CDR3 is built from 16 residues. In nucleotides, the CDR3 is TGTGCCAGCAGCTCCCCCGGGACAGATTATTACAATGAGCAGTTCTTC. As protein: CASSSPGTDYYNEQFF.

This sequence joins TRBV6-5 and TRBJ2-2; D is ambiguous. V lost 6 bases and J 0 bases, leaving 8 bases between the germline ends. CDR3 length: 14 residues. CDR1 is MNHEY and CDR2 is SVGAGI in the germline V gene. For the CDR3, the DNA is TGTGCCAGCAGATTTTTAGCGAACACCGGGGAGCTGTTTTTT. The encoded protein is CASRFLANTGELFF.

The chain is built from TRBV4-2 and TRBJ2-2; D is tentatively TRBD1 or TRBD2 (6 bases each). The V end was cut by 0 bases, the J end by 4 bases, with 15 bases between. CDR3 length: 17 residues. Germline CDR1 LGHNA, CDR2 YNFKEQ. Here the CDR3 reads CASSQEMGGRSTGELFF. CDR3 coding DNA: TGTGCCAGCAGCCAAGAAATGGGGGGCCGGAGCACCGGGGAGCTGTTTTTT.

The gene calls are TRBV9 and TRBJ1-2; D might be TRBD1 (5 bases). Trimming stripped 4 bases from V and 4 bases from J, with 8 bases between. Germline assignment: CDR1 SGDLS and CDR2 YYNGEE. The CDR3 runs to 12 residues. As DNA, the CDR3 is TGTGCCAGCAGCCCAGGGCCCTATGGCTACACCTTC. Protein sequence: CASSPGPYGYTF.

V and J are TRBV30 and TRBJ1-2; a weak D match, TRBD1 (5 bases). The V end lost 0 bases, the J end lost 8 bases, and 10 bases lay between the germline ends. CDR3 size: 12 residues. Germline V lookup: CDR1 GTSNPN, CDR2 SVGIG (reference sequence). The CDR3 region has the DNA TGTGCCTGGAGTGTACAGAGGGACGGCTACACCTTC. Encoded protein: CAWSVQRDGYTF.

In this sample, this clone turned up a few times. This chain links TRBV19 with TRBJ1-5; unclear D gene. The CDR3 sequence is 14 residues long. Germline loops: CDR1 LNHDA, CDR2 SQIVND (reference sequence). Trimming pared 3 bases from V and 5 bases from J, leaving 11 bases between. Here the CDR3 DNA reads TGTGCCAGTAGTATTCTCTCGGGCTATCAGCCCCAGCATTTT. It is translated as CASSILSGYQPQHF.

The J gene is TRBJ2-7, the V gene TRBV12-5; D uncertain. Germline CDR1 is LGHNT and CDR2 is FRNRAP. This CDR3 contains 12 residues. Deletions cut 1 base from V and 2 bases from J, with 3 bases between. The CDR3 here is CASGLGAYEQYF. CDR3 DNA: TGTGCTAGTGGTTTGGGAGCCTACGAGCAGTACTTC.